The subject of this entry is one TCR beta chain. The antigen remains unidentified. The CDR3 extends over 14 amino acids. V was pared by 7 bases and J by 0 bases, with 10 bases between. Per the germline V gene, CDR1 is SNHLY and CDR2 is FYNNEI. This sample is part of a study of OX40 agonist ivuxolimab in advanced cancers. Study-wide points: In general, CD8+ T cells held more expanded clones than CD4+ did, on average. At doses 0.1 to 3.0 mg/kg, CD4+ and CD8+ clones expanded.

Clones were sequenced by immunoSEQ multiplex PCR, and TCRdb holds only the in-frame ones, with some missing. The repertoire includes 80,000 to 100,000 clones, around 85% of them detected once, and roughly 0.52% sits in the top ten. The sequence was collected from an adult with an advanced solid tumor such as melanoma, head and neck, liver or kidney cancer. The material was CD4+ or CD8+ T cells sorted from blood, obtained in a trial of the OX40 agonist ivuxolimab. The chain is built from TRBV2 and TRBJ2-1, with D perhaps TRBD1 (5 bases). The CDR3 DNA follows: TGTGCCAGCAAAACCGACAGCTCCTACAATGAGCAGTTCTTC. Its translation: CASKTDSSYNEQFF.